These T cell receptor beta chains were read from a single sample in a study of response to subunit inactivated influenza vaccine. In TCRdb, the RT-PCR reads were re-called with MiXCR into one record per CDR3 protein. Of 860,000 or so distinct CDR3 sequences listed, around 20% are singletons. The specimen was PBMCs from blood, collected 5 to 6 days after vaccination. The receptors stem from a man aged 45-65 years who received an inactivated influenza vaccine. The CDR3 runs from the conserved cysteine through the conserved F or W. D genes are given only for firm matches. Not all rows give a size; the values are once, few, many and, for expanded clones, a class.

d_call	clone_size	v_call	j_call	cdr3_aa	cdr3_nt
NA	many	TRBV7-2	TRBJ2-3	CASSPPTRGTDTQYF	TGTGCCAGCAGCCCCCCCACTCGGGGGACAGATACGCAGTATTTT
NA	few	TRBV15	TRBJ2-1	CATSSGTRVAEQFF	TGTGCCACCAGCAGCGGGACTCGCGTTGCCGAGCAGTTCTTC
TRBD2	NA	TRBV11-1	TRBJ2-1	CASSPWVAGGQKEYNEQFF	TGTGCCAGCAGCCCCTGGGTAGCGGGGGGGCAAAAGGAGTACAATGAGCAGTTCTTC
NA	NA	TRBV5-1	TRBJ2-1	CASSLAPVGSYNEQFF	TGCGCCAGCAGCTTGGCTCCAGTAGGCTCCTACAATGAGCAGTTCTTC
NA	NA	TRBV27	TRBJ2-1	CASTITLGSYNEQFF	TGTGCCAGCACCATCACCCTCGGGTCCTACAATGAGCAGTTCTTC
NA	NA	TRBV20-1	TRBJ2-1	CSARDISWTYNEQFF	TGCAGTGCTAGAGATATTAGCTGGACCTACAATGAGCAGTTCTTC
NA	few	TRBV5-1	TRBJ1-3	CASQQGDGNTIYF	TGCGCCAGCCAGCAGGGAGATGGAAACACCATATATTTT
TRBD1	NA	TRBV7-7	TRBJ2-7	CASSMDRAAFEQYF	TGTGCTAGCAGCATGGACAGGGCAGCTTTCGAGCAGTACTTC
NA	few	TRBV11-2	TRBJ1-1	CASSLVGASEAFF	TGTGCCAGCAGCTTAGTTGGGGCTTCTGAAGCTTTCTTT
TRBD2	NA	TRBV20-1	TRBJ2-7	CSARPGLAPRGEQYF	TGCAGTGCTAGACCGGGACTAGCGCCCCGGGGCGAGCAGTACTTC
TRBD2	NA	TRBV28	TRBJ2-5	CASSYSGRHQETQYF	TGTGCCAGCAGTTATAGCGGGAGACACCAAGAGACCCAGTACTTC
TRBD1	NA	TRBV18	TRBJ2-7	CASSSRDRAKAYEQYF	TGTGCCAGCTCAAGCCGGGACAGGGCAAAGGCCTACGAGCAGTACTTC
NA	few	TRBV6-1	TRBJ2-2	CASSAYFTGELFF	TGTGCCAGCAGCGCATATTTTACCGGGGAGCTGTTTTTT
TRBD2	NA	TRBV5-8	TRBJ2-5	CASSFREGTKTQYF	TGTGCCAGCAGCTTCAGGGAGGGGACGAAGACCCAGTACTTC
NA	NA	TRBV11-2	TRBJ2-5	CVSSLGGDQETQYF	TGTGTCAGCAGCTTAGGGGGGGACCAAGAGACCCAGTACTTC
NA	NA	TRBV24-1	TRBJ2-2	CATSDLGVRSTGELFF	TGTGCCACCAGTGATTTAGGGGTACGAAGCACCGGGGAGCTGTTTTTT
NA	NA	TRBV19	TRBJ1-5	CASSIIGSSNQPQHF	TGTGCCAGTAGTATAATCGGCAGTAGCAATCAGCCCCAGCATTTT
TRBD1	few	TRBV20-1	TRBJ2-2	CSAPGQGNTGELFF	TGCAGTGCTCCGGGACAGGGGAACACCGGGGAGCTGTTTTTT
NA	few	TRBV20-1	TRBJ2-3	CSARESTLPDTQYF	TGCAGTGCTAGAGAGTCCACGCTCCCAGATACGCAGTATTTT
NA	many	TRBV10-3	TRBJ2-5	CAISATAVIETQYF	TGTGCCATCAGTGCGACCGCGGTGATAGAGACCCAGTACTTC
TRBD2	many	TRBV7-2	TRBJ2-3	CASSLYLAGGPGDTQYF	TGTGCCAGCAGCTTATACCTAGCGGGAGGGCCGGGAGATACGCAGTATTTT
NA	NA	TRBV28	TRBJ2-1	CASSPPGLFRDEQFF	TGTGCCAGCAGTCCTCCCGGACTATTTCGGGATGAGCAGTTCTTC
TRBD2	NA	TRBV4-2	TRBJ2-5	CASSQTTSGGPTRETQYF	TGTGCCAGCAGCCAAACGACTAGCGGGGGACCAACCCGGGAGACCCAGTACTTC
TRBD2	NA	TRBV6-1	TRBJ2-5	CASRGLAGRETQYF	TGTGCCAGCAGAGGACTAGCGGGACGAGAGACCCAGTACTTC
TRBD1	NA	TRBV6-2/TRBV6-3	TRBJ1-4	CASTPGQGREKLFF	TGTGCCAGCACCCCGGGACAGGGGAGGGAAAAACTGTTTTTT
TRBD1	NA	TRBV19	TRBJ1-1	CASSKRRGRYTEAFF	TGTGCCAGTAGTAAGCGGAGGGGGCGTTACACTGAAGCTTTCTTT
NA	NA	TRBV6-2/TRBV6-3	TRBJ1-2	CASSSGTLHGYTF	TGTGCCAGCAGTTCAGGGACCTTACACGGCTACACCTTC
NA	many	TRBV7-2	TRBJ2-3	CASSNPDTQYF	TGTGCCAGCAGCAATCCGGATACGCAGTATTTT
NA	NA	TRBV15	TRBJ2-3	CATSVGRSTDTQYF	TGTGCCACCAGCGTGGGGAGAAGCACAGATACGCAGTATTTT
NA	NA	TRBV28	TRBJ1-1	CASSPRVRATEAFF	TGTGCCAGCAGTCCCCGCGTGCGAGCCACTGAAGCTTTCTTT
TRBD1	few	TRBV6-2/TRBV6-3	TRBJ1-5	CASKQGGGQPQHF	TGTGCCAGCAAGCAGGGAGGGGGCCAGCCCCAGCATTTT
TRBD2	NA	TRBV28	TRBJ2-3	CASSGPHSGRAADTQYF	TGTGCCAGCAGTGGACCACATAGCGGGAGGGCCGCAGATACGCAGTATTTT
NA	few	TRBV7-2	TRBJ1-3	CASSLATGNTIYF	TGTGCCAGCAGCTTAGCGACAGGAAACACCATATATTTT
NA	NA	TRBV7-6	TRBJ2-3	CASSEKDGTDTQYF	TGTGCCAGCAGCGAGAAGGACGGCACAGATACGCAGTATTTT
TRBD2	NA	TRBV7-2	TRBJ2-7	CASSFRGVYEQYF	TGTGCCAGCAGCTTTCGGGGGGTCTACGAGCAGTACTTC
TRBD2	few	TRBV24-1	TRBJ2-1	CATSDAGTRAVGEQFF	TGTGCCACCAGTGATGCCGGGACTAGGGCCGTGGGGGAGCAGTTCTTC
TRBD2	NA	TRBV7-3	TRBJ2-3	CASSLMASGRPSDTQYF	TGTGCCAGCAGCTTAATGGCTAGCGGGAGGCCGTCAGATACGCAGTATTTT
NA	few	TRBV24-1	TRBJ2-1	CATSDNYEQFF	TGTGCCACCAGTGATAACTACGAGCAGTTCTTC
TRBD1	many	TRBV13	TRBJ2-1	CASSSRQGVSSYNEQFF	TGTGCCAGCAGCTCCAGACAGGGGGTTAGCTCCTACAATGAGCAGTTCTTC
TRBD1	NA	TRBV7-9	TRBJ1-2	CASSLTGTGNYGYTF	TGTGCCAGCAGCCTAACAGGGACAGGGAACTATGGCTACACCTTC
NA	NA	TRBV28	TRBJ1-4	CASTDRGKNEKLFF	TGTGCCAGCACCGATAGGGGAAAGAATGAAAAACTGTTTTTT
TRBD1	few	TRBV7-8	TRBJ2-7	CASSLPRTGALSYEQYF	TGTGCCAGCAGCTTACCCCGGACAGGGGCGCTGTCCTACGAGCAGTACTTC
NA	NA	TRBV5-6	TRBJ2-7	CASSLWGGDEQYF	TGTGCCAGCAGCTTGTGGGGTGGCGACGAGCAGTACTTC
NA	few	TRBV2	TRBJ2-5	CASSDLGPETQYF	TGTGCCAGCAGTGATTTAGGACCGGAGACCCAGTACTTC
TRBD1	few	TRBV29-1	TRBJ1-2	CSVEDRAGGGYGYTF	TGCAGCGTTGAAGATCGGGCAGGGGGCGGCTATGGCTACACCTTC
TRBD2	NA	TRBV15	TRBJ2-5	CATSRDYPLAAQETQYF	TGTGCCACCAGCAGAGATTACCCACTAGCGGCCCAAGAGACCCAGTACTTC
NA	NA	TRBV27	TRBJ1-6	CASSSRQNNSPLHF	TGTGCCAGCAGTTCCCGACAGAATAATTCACCCCTCCACTTT
TRBD1	few	TRBV10-3	TRBJ1-6	CAISEGQGNSPLHF	TGTGCCATCAGTGAGGGACAGGGGAATTCACCCCTCCACTTT
NA	NA	TRBV5-1	TRBJ1-4	CASSLVAGNEKLFF	TGCGCCAGCAGCTTGGTGGCAGGCAATGAAAAACTGTTTTTT
NA	NA	TRBV12-3/TRBV12-4	TRBJ1-5	CASSIRTDSNQPQHF	TGTGCCAGCAGCATTCGGACAGATAGCAATCAGCCCCAGCATTTT
NA	NA	TRBV6-4	TRBJ2-1	CASKRQFGVLDEQFF	TGTGCCAGCAAGCGACAGTTTGGGGTCCTGGATGAGCAGTTCTTC
TRBD2	few	TRBV7-9	TRBJ2-7	CASVRLGLGDYEQYF	TGTGCCAGCGTAAGGCTGGGACTAGGGGACTACGAGCAGTACTTC
NA	NA	TRBV19	TRBJ1-2	CASSLPGYGTYGYTF	TGTGCCAGTAGTCTACCCGGTTACGGAACGTATGGCTACACCTTC
TRBD2	NA	TRBV11-2	TRBJ2-1	CASSPLTSGYNEQFF	TGTGCCAGCAGCCCTTTGACTAGCGGATACAATGAGCAGTTCTTC
TRBD1	NA	TRBV28	TRBJ1-1	CASRQGTGNTEAFF	TGTGCCAGCAGACAAGGGACAGGGAACACTGAAGCTTTCTTT
NA	NA	TRBV25-1	TRBJ2-3	CAITEDYTDTQYF	TGTGCCATCACGGAGGACTACACAGATACGCAGTATTTT
NA	few	TRBV12-3/TRBV12-4	TRBJ2-3	CASSFNLADTQYF	TGTGCCAGCAGTTTTAACCTAGCAGATACGCAGTATTTT
NA	NA	TRBV20-1	TRBJ2-4	CSARNKGTRRNIQYF	TGCAGTGCTAGAAACAAAGGTACTAGACGAAACATTCAGTACTTC
TRBD1	few	TRBV18	TRBJ1-1	CASSYNIQGWNTEAFF	TGTGCCAGCTCATACAATATACAGGGGTGGAACACTGAAGCTTTCTTT